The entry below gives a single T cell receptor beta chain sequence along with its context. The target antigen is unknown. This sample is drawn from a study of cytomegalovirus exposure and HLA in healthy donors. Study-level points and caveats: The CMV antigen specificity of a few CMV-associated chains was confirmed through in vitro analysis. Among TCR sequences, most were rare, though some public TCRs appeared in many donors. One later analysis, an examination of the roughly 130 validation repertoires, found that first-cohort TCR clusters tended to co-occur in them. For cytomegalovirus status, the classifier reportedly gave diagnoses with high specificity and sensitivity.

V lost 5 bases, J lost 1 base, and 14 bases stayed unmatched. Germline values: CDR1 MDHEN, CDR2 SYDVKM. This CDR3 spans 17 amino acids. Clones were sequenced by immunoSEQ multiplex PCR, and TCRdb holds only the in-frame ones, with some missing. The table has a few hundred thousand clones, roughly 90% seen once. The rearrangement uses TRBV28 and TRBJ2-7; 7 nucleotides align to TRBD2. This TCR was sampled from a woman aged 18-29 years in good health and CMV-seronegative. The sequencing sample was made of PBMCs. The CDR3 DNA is TGTGCCAGCAGTCTCCTAACTAGCGCACCTATGTCCTACGAGCAGTACTTC. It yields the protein CASSLLTSAPMSYEQYF.